This is a list of T cell receptor beta chains from one sample in a study of cytomegalovirus exposure and HLA in healthy donors. This table comes from immunoSEQ multiplex PCR, and its TCRdb copy is limited to in-frame clones, with some not included. This repertoire shows fewer than 110,000 clones, around three quarters found once; its top ten account for 4.2%. What was sequenced was PBMCs. These receptors originate from a male donor in good health and CMV-seronegative. The CDR3 runs from the conserved cysteine through the conserved F or W. The D gene is left open where the match is weak. Expanded clones are given a class, and other clones once, few, many or no size at all.

j_gene	abundance	d_gene	v_gene	CDR3nt	CDR3aa
TRBJ1-2	NA	NA	TRBV6-1	TGTGCCAGCAGGGCACCGGGACTGAGCTATGGCTACACCTTC	CASRAPGLSYGYTF
TRBJ1-5	NA	TRBD1	TRBV7-8	TGTGCCAGCAGCTTAGGCAGGGGGGGCAATCAGCCCCAGCATTTT	CASSLGRGGNQPQHF
TRBJ1-1	NA	NA	TRBV6-5	TGTGCCAGCAGCCCCTCTCACACTGAAGCTTTCTTT	CASSPSHTEAFF
TRBJ2-1	NA	TRBD2	TRBV4-1	TGCGCCAGCAGCCAAGAAAGGGGCGGGAGCGATGAGCAGTTCTTC	CASSQERGGSDEQFF
TRBJ1-2	few	TRBD1	TRBV13	TGTGCCAGCAGCTCGGGACAGGGTAACTATGGCTACACCTTC	CASSSGQGNYGYTF
TRBJ1-4	NA	NA	TRBV7-9	TGTGCCAGCAGCTTAGGGGGAGTAACTAATGAAAAACTGTTTTTT	CASSLGGVTNEKLFF
TRBJ1-2	NA	TRBD1	TRBV25-1	TGTGCCAGCAGTGAATACGGGACAGCTCCCAGCTACACCTTC	CASSEYGTAPSYTF
TRBJ2-7	NA	TRBD1	TRBV5-1	TGCGCCAGCAGCTTACAGGGGGCGTGGGACGAGCAGTACTTC	CASSLQGAWDEQYF
TRBJ2-5	NA	NA	TRBV5-1	TGCGCCAGCAGCACCTCGATGTCTATCCAAGAGACCCAGTACTTC	CASSTSMSIQETQYF
TRBJ2-3	NA	TRBD2	TRBV9	TGTGCCAGCAGCCTTAGCGGGAGGGCCGCAGATACGCAGTATTTT	CASSLSGRAADTQYF
TRBJ2-1	once	TRBD2	TRBV9	TGTGCCAGCAGCGTAACTAGCGGAAGATACAATGAGCAGTTCTTC	CASSVTSGRYNEQFF
TRBJ2-7	NA	NA	TRBV4-2	TGTGCCAGCAGCCAAGATACAGCCTCCTACGAGCAGTACTTC	CASSQDTASYEQYF
TRBJ1-2	NA	TRBD1	TRBV18	TGTGCCAGCTCACCCGATTCAAGGACAGGAATATACTATGGCTACACCTTC	CASSPDSRTGIYYGYTF
TRBJ1-4	NA	TRBD1	TRBV30	TGTGCCTGGAGTGGGGACCAGACAGGGGGTTATGAAAAACTGTTTTTT	CAWSGDQTGGYEKLFF
TRBJ1-4	NA	NA	TRBV30	TGTGCCTGGAGTGTACTTCGGGAAAAACTGTTTTTT	CAWSVLREKLFF
TRBJ2-5	few	NA	TRBV5-1	TGCGCCAGCAGCTTCAGGGAGACCCAGTACTTC	CASSFRETQYF
TRBJ2-5	NA	TRBD1	TRBV5-4	TGTGCCAGCAGCTCCGGGACAGGGGGGATAGAGACCCAGTACTTC	CASSSGTGGIETQYF
TRBJ1-1	NA	TRBD1	TRBV7-3	TGTGCCAGCAGCTCGACAGGGCATGGCACTGAAGCTTTCTTT	CASSSTGHGTEAFF
TRBJ1-4	few	NA	TRBV18	TGTGCCAGCTCACCAGGAGTAGTGAGAGGGAATAATGAAAAACTGTTTTTT	CASSPGVVRGNNEKLFF